This T cell receptor (beta chain) was captured by sequencing in a study of CD8 T cells in Susac syndrome. Reverse transcription of roughly 0.45 to 1 ug RNA was performed with random hexamers. TCRdb itself ran the immunoSEQ multiplex PCR reads through MiXCR, one entry per CDR3 protein. The table includes hundreds of thousands of distinct CDR3 sequences, just over 90% detected once. Germline V CDR1 and CDR2: DFQATT, SNEGSKA (reference sequence). V lost 6 bases, J lost 3 bases, and 7 bases stayed unmatched. The CDR3 loop spans 15 amino acids. From blood CD8+ and CD4+ T cells, TCR beta sequences were generated. Purification of the CD8+ and CD4+ T cells relied on negative isolation, and TEMRA cells underwent FACS enrichment.

This TCR came from a human donor with multiple sclerosis. The chain employs TRBV20-1 and TRBJ2-7; 14 bases align to TRBD2. Sequenced sample: CD4+ T cells from PBMCs. The CDR3 sequence is CSAGGTSGGLYEQYF. The CDR3 coding sequence is TGCAGTGCGGGGGGGACTAGCGGGGGACTCTACGAGCAGTACTTC.